This T cell receptor (beta chain) appears in the sequencing data of a study of cytomegalovirus exposure and HLA in healthy donors (dated by TCRdb to 2017 to 2019). Looking at the study overall: The 666 repertoires of the first cohort and the 110 or so validation repertoires were produced on the same platform, according to a later analysis. The aim of the study was to test whether cataloging public T cell receptors could identify signatures of past pathogen exposure. Besides the first cohort of roughly 660 subjects, a separate validation cohort made up of 120 different subjects was used. High-throughput TCR immunosequencing, statistical association of individual TCRs with disease status, and machine learning were combined to predict cytomegalovirus infection status. Overall results and qualifications from the work: It was suggested by the authors that the approach could potentially be generalized to other disease states and immunological phenotypes. The validation cohort had no HLA typing available for a later analysis, so co-occurrence within that cohort was assessed over all 130 or so repertoires. Subsequent analysis determined that TCRs grouped into clusters in the first cohort also showed a tendency toward co-occurrence across the roughly 110 validation repertoires, and 94% of cluster scores exceeded 0. Most TCR sequences were observed very rarely across donors, whereas some public TCRs were present in many individuals. In vitro tests confirmed that a few of the cytomegalovirus-associated TCR beta chains recognize cytomegalovirus antigens. In both the original and validation cohorts, the classifier was reported to diagnose cytomegalovirus status with high specificity and sensitivity. In the study, approximately 160 TCR beta chains were listed as associated with cytomegalovirus.

The donors were included in the validation cohort of around 120 subjects, a group kept apart from the roughly 700-subject first cohort. V was cut back by 1 base and J by 5 bases, leaving a gap of 6 bases between them. CDR1 and CDR2, looked up from the germline V gene (reference sequence), are MNHEY and SMNVEV. The CDR3 starts with the cysteine, ends with the phenylalanine, and has 13 residues. Only CDR3 DNA is held: 39 bases, read in frame from base 1. The library was generated by the immunoSEQ multiplex PCR assay. Processing in the source paper ran as follows. A statistical classification framework was built to diagnose cytomegalovirus status from the catalog of TCR beta chain sequences. TCRdb retrieved this table from immuneACCESS and kept in-frame rearrangements only. Not all clones are present; in checked studies, unresolved V genes account for under half, and no reason is known for the remainder. Clone size and V and J calls were adopted from that table, with D and trimming inferred from the DNA. The sample table lists approximately 230,000 clones, roughly 87% of them with a count of one. In total, the top ten clones hold approximately 12% of the sample.

Note on this clone: Its antigen remains undetermined. It has no much larger one-base neighbor in the sample; base qualities were not kept.

In this chain, TRBV27 is recombined with TRBJ1-5, with an unclear D gene assignment. The sample consisted of PBMCs. This TCR was sampled from a man between 18 and 29 years old in good health and CMV-seropositive. CDR3 protein: CASSLWEDQPQHF. Here is the DNA: TGTGCCAGCAGTTTATGGGAGGATCAGCCCCAGCATTTT.